A selection of T cell receptor beta chains follows, all from one sample in a study of blood T cell repertoires in COVID-19. Repertoires were generated with immunoSEQ multiplex PCR, while TCRdb's copy carries only in-frame clones and drops some. Of 9,900 or so clones listed, roughly 90% were seen once; the top ten hold roughly 9.1%. Material for sequencing was peripheral blood. The source of these receptors is a human donor in a cohort sampled during active COVID-19. Both conserved end residues are part of each CDR3. Fields, in order: V gene, clone size, J gene, CDR3 protein. A clone size is listed for some rows: how often the clone was seen (once, few, many), or a class if it is expanded.

TRBV18	.	TRBJ2-7	CASSSTGNEQYF
TRBV19	.	TRBJ2-4	CASSPRTSGGSTNIQYF
TRBV19	few	TRBJ1-2	CASSIGHRANYGYTF
TRBV18	.	TRBJ1-1	CASSPPSGNTEAFF
TRBV28	once	TRBJ1-2	CASSLTGLRWGYTF
TRBV28	once	TRBJ1-5	CASSFSGQPQHF
TRBV10-2	.	TRBJ1-5	CATSRDRGREPQHF
TRBV12-5	.	TRBJ1-5	CASGRGTGGAQPQHF
TRBV30	.	TRBJ2-3	CAWRAERITDTQYF
TRBV6-2/TRBV6-3	.	TRBJ2-5	CASSYSRRGAQETQYF
TRBV5-4	.	TRBJ2-3	CASSPDPGTSTDTQYF
TRBV5-1	.	TRBJ2-5	CASSSTGGTQETQYF
TRBV19	.	TRBJ1-2	CASIRTGGDYGYTF
TRBV2	.	TRBJ1-2	CASRARQNLNYGYTF
TRBV5-1	.	TRBJ2-7	CASSLATSGGPYEQYF
TRBV19	.	TRBJ2-5	CASSRGALAAGGETQYF
TRBV6-6	.	TRBJ2-5	CASSPSGGAYQETQYF
TRBV19	.	TRBJ1-4	CASSIESRDNNEKLFF
TRBV25-1	.	TRBJ2-5	CASSELHRGETQYF
TRBV5-1	.	TRBJ1-2	CASSPTTGGEGGYTF
TRBV5-1	.	TRBJ1-4	CASSFRQASTNEKLFF
TRBV3-1/TRBV3-2	.	TRBJ2-2	CASSQQTGELFF
TRBV6-5	once	TRBJ2-7	CASSYPDRLAYEQYF
TRBV7-9	once	TRBJ1-2	CASSPAGRGRYGYTF
TRBV19	.	TRBJ1-2	CASRPGQGASEGYTF
TRBV28	once	TRBJ2-7	CASSPRWWESYEQYF
TRBV28	.	TRBJ1-4	CASSKGGALFNEKLFF
TRBV3-1/TRBV3-2	.	TRBJ1-2	CASSHHTGGEGYTF
TRBV11-2	.	TRBJ1-1	CASSSHRRGAIRAEAFF
TRBV10-3	.	TRBJ2-5	CAISESIAGGKTQYF
TRBV7-2	.	TRBJ2-7	CASSLAGTGVREQYF
TRBV3-1/TRBV3-2	once	TRBJ2-7	CASSQPQSYEQYF
TRBV7-9	.	TRBJ2-7	CASSLRTGNEQYF
TRBV13	.	TRBJ2-7	CASSSLGRRSSYEQYF
TRBV7-7	.	TRBJ2-2	CASSLAGGLNTGELFF
TRBV20-1	.	TRBJ2-7	CSASLAGVQYEQYF
TRBV7-9	.	TRBJ2-5	CASSSRDRGKETQYF
TRBV19	once	TRBJ1-1	CASSRGTGGRNTEAFF
TRBV9	.	TRBJ1-1	CASSVSGGQSSSEAFF
TRBV11-3	.	TRBJ2-1	CASSLRTAANNEQFF
TRBV5-1	.	TRBJ1-3	CASSPTGTGFGNTIYF
TRBV7-9	.	TRBJ2-7	CASSYGQGGQQYF
TRBV7-3	.	TRBJ2-2	CASSGRLAASGELFF
TRBV29-1	.	TRBJ2-7	CSVGGAQTYEQYF
TRBV9	.	TRBJ2-2	CASSARQNTGELFF
TRBV6-5	.	TRBJ1-1	CASNTGGAGSAEAFF
TRBV6-5	.	TRBJ2-5	CASRPDRNQETQYF
TRBV4-1	once	TRBJ1-2	CASSQDEQGAGYTF
TRBV19	.	TRBJ1-2	CASSQTGNYGYTF
TRBV2	.	TRBJ1-1	CAKRTGLNTEAFF
TRBV4-3	.	TRBJ1-2	CASSQMYRDGYTF
TRBV19	.	TRBJ2-1	CASSWGGYNEQFF
TRBV3-1/TRBV3-2	.	TRBJ2-5	CASSQRGAETQYF
TRBV18	.	TRBJ1-2	CASSSVQGAPISYGYTF
TRBV5-4	.	TRBJ2-7	CASSLAGTSGGKQYF